Shown below are 26 T cell receptor beta chains from a single sample sequenced in a study of response to subunit inactivated influenza vaccine. MiXCR, applied by TCRdb to the RT-PCR reads, yields one record per CDR3 protein. The sample holds hundreds of thousands of distinct CDR3 sequences; approximately 14% are singletons and the top ten take 7.5% to 8%. Specimen: PBMCs from blood, collected 14 days before vaccination. These receptor sequences come from a man between 45 and 60 years old who received an inactivated influenza vaccine.

In its sample, this clonotype was seen a few times. The chain carries TRBV20-1 and TRBJ2-1, with 13 bases that match TRBD2. Germline assignment: CDR1 DFQATT and CDR2 SNEGSKA (reference sequence). The CDR3 sequence is 16 residues long. V dropped 5 bases and J dropped 5; count of bases not matched to a gene: 9. This chain's CDR3 is CSAQEGLAGWDNEQFF. CDR3 DNA sequence: TGCAGTGCTCAGGAGGGACTAGCGGGGTGGGACAATGAGCAGTTCTTC.

The J gene is TRBJ2-7, the V gene TRBV20-1, with D perhaps matching TRBD1 (5 bases). Trimming took 3 bases from V and 3 from J, leaving 18 bases between them. This CDR3 spans 15 amino acids. Germline-derived CDR1 and CDR2 are DFQATT and SNEGSKA (reference sequence). CDR3 protein: CSASPLGLGSYEQYF. CDR3 DNA sequence: TGCAGTGCTAGTCCTTTGGGGCTGGGCAGCTACGAGCAGTACTTC.

V and J are TRBV12-3 or TRBV12-4 and TRBJ2-5; D remains unclear. This CDR3 is built from 16 residues. The V end was cut by 3 bases, the J end by 6 bases, with 20 bases between. The CDR3 sequence is CASSLLGVKFQKTQYF. The CDR3 bases are TGTGCCAGCAGTTTGTTAGGAGTGAAGTTTCAAAAGACCCAGTACTTC.

This clonotype was counted only a few times. The chain recombines TRBV6-2 or TRBV6-3 with TRBJ2-7; 10 bases fit TRBD2. Germline V gene lookup returns CDR1 MNHEY and CDR2 SVGEGT. The V gene end was trimmed by 5 bases and the J gene end by 3 bases; junction bases not matched to a gene: 7. This CDR3 comprises 15 residues. CDR3 in DNA: TGTGCCAGCAGTGGGACTAGCGAGACCCTCTACGAGCAGTACTTC. Amino acid sequence: CASSGTSETLYEQYF.

This clonotype was seen a handful of times. The rearrangement uses TRBV7-9 and TRBJ2-5; 9 bases map to TRBD1. The V gene end was trimmed by 5 bases and the J gene end by 2 bases; junction bases not matched to a gene: 9. The CDR3 has 16 residues. In germline, CDR1 is SEHNR, CDR2 FQNEAQ (reference sequence). The CDR3 DNA follows: TGTGCCAGCAGCATTCCGACAGGGGGAACTCAAGAGACCCAGTACTTC. Translation gives CASSIPTGGTQETQYF.

The gene calls are TRBV4-3 and TRBJ2-2, with D possibly matching TRBD2 (6 bases). This CDR3 spans 17 amino acids. Germline-derived CDR1 and CDR2 are LGHNA and YSLEER. V shed 0 bases and J shed 4 bases, with 15 bases lying between them. This CDR3 reads CASSQDIVGEVTGELFF. The CDR3 nucleotides read TGCGCCAGCAGCCAAGATATCGTCGGGGAGGTCACCGGGGAGCTGTTTTTT.

The chain uses TRBV27 and TRBJ2-4, with D uncertain. From germline, CDR1 is MNHEY and CDR2 SMNVEV (reference sequence). The V end lost 4 bases, the J end lost 10 bases, and 14 bases lay between the germline ends. CDR3 length: 13 residues. CDR3 in DNA: TGTGCCAGCAGTTCAAACCCTAGGGTAATTCAGTACTTC. As protein: CASSSNPRVIQYF.

The J gene is TRBJ2-7, the V gene TRBV7-2, with a tentative D call TRBD2 (5 bases). V gave up 6 bases and J gave up 0 bases, with 12 bases separating them. Germline CDR1 SGHTA, CDR2 FQGNSA. The CDR3 consists of 14 residues. The CDR3 reads CASSDRGGSYEQYF. The CDR3 DNA sequence: TGTGCCAGCAGTGACCGAGGAGGCTCCTACGAGCAGTACTTC.

Only a few counts were recorded for this clonotype. The chain couples TRBV5-1 to TRBJ2-1; 13 bases are a match to TRBD2. The CDR3 is 15 amino acids. The trim removed 7 bases at V and 6 bases at J, leaving 7 bases unmatched. Germline CDR1 reads SGHRS; CDR2 reads YFSETQ. DNA of the CDR3: TGCGCCAGCTGGACCGGGACTAGCGGGGTCAATGAGCAGTTCTTC. It encodes CASWTGTSGVNEQFF.

The CDR3 spells CASSYTGVYNEQFF. Written as DNA, the CDR3 is TGTGCCAGCAGTTACACCGGGGTTTACAATGAGCAGTTCTTC. This chain uses TRBV6-5 with TRBJ2-1, with D possibly TRBD2 on 5 matching bases. Trimming removed 2 bases at V and 4 bases at J, with 9 bases between. CDR3 length equals 14 residues. Germline CDR1 MNHEY, CDR2 SVGAGI.

On this clonotype: The junction does not match germline at one end; this may be a read error. This rearrangement joins TRBV5-1 to TRBJ2-7; D is unresolved. The V gene's germline CDR1 is SGHRS and CDR2 YFSETQ. This CDR3 contains 11 residues. CDR3 sequence: CARSLGYEQYF. CDR3 sequence (DNA): TGCGCCAGAAGCTTGGGTTACGAGCAGTACTTC.

The chain carries TRBV7-8 and TRBJ1-1; possible D gene TRBD1, 5 bases. The CDR3 length is 14 residues. Per the germline V gene, CDR1 is SGHVS and CDR2 is FQNEAQ. The V end was cut by 4 bases, the J end by 3 bases, with 12 bases between. As DNA, the CDR3 is TGTGCCAGCAGCTGGGTGGGGGTGGACACTGAAGCTTTCTTT. The encoded protein is CASSWVGVDTEAFF.

This clonotype was detected ten times or more. The chain employs TRBV24-1 and TRBJ2-1; the D is unclear. V lost 4 bases to trimming and J lost 7 bases, with 7 bases between them. This CDR3 has 12 residues. Germline CDR1 reads KGHDR; CDR2 reads SFDVKD. CDR3 bases: TGTGCCACCAGTGACTACCTTAATGAGCAGTTCTTC. Its protein is CATSDYLNEQFF.

This clonotype was counted only a few times. CDR3: CASSQDLAGGGHGEQYF. CDR3 DNA sequence: TGTGCCAGCAGCCAAGATCTGGCAGGGGGCGGTCATGGCGAGCAGTACTTC. The chain has TRBV4-2 and TRBJ2-7; 8 bases are a match to TRBD1. The V segment lost 0 bases and the J segment 6 bases; nucleotides outside the gene matches: 13. The CDR3 covers 17 residues. Germline values: CDR1 LGHNA, CDR2 YNFKEQ.

There are many counts of this clonotype. This chain joins TRBV7-8 and TRBJ2-3, with TRBD2 identical over 10 bases. The CDR3 covers 14 residues. Germline-derived CDR1 and CDR2 are SGHVS and FQNEAQ. Germline trimming cut 5 bases from V and 6 bases from J; bases unmatched to any gene: 5. In DNA, the CDR3 is TGTGCCAGCAGCCTAGGGACTAGCGTGGATACGCAGTATTTT. Translating gives CASSLGTSVDTQYF.

In DNA, the CDR3 is TGCAGTGCTTGGACTAGCGGGAGGGGGTATGAGCAGTTCTTC. Its protein is CSAWTSGRGYEQFF. The chain is built from TRBV20-1 and TRBJ2-1; TRBD2 matches at 15 bases. V lost 5 bases, J lost 8 bases, and 4 bases stayed unmatched. The CDR3 has 14 amino acids. Germline CDR1 is DFQATT and CDR2 is SNEGSKA (reference sequence).

The rearrangement uses TRBV29-1 and TRBJ2-1; D may be TRBD1 (5 bases). The germline V gene encodes CDR1 SQVTM and CDR2 ANQGSEA. The CDR3 runs to 13 residues. V dropped 7 bases and J dropped 7 bases, with 17 bases sitting between them. CDR3 DNA sequence: TGCAGCGCCGAGGTATTAGCAGGGAATGAGCAGTTCTTC. It specifies CSAEVLAGNEQFF.

CDR3: CSARDEDPANYGYTF. CDR3 nucleotide sequence: TGCAGTGCTAGAGATGAGGACCCAGCTAACTATGGCTACACCTTC. The rearrangement uses TRBV20-1 and TRBJ1-2, with unresolved D. Germline V gene data show CDR1 as DFQATT and CDR2 as SNEGSKA (reference sequence). Deletions cut 0 bases from V and 0 bases from J, with 11 bases between. CDR3 size: 15 residues.

This clonotype was counted between two and nine times. The rearrangement links TRBV4-2 to TRBJ1-1; D uncertain. Germline lookup yields CDR1 LGHNA and CDR2 YNFKEQ. Trimming took off 6 bases at V and 3 bases at J, with 11 bases between the two ends. The CDR3 has 13 amino acids. CDR3 sequence: CASSIAWDTEAFF. For the CDR3, the DNA is TGTGCCAGCAGTATAGCCTGGGACACTGAAGCTTTCTTT.

In this sample, this clonotype turned up a few times. The chain has TRBV4-3 and TRBJ2-7; unclear D gene. This CDR3 has 16 residues. CDR1 is LGHNA, CDR2 YSLEER, per germline. The V gene lost 0 bases and the J gene lost 2 bases, with 14 bases spanning the gap. The CDR3 region has the DNA TGCGCCAGCAGCCAAGACATGTCCGGGTCCCCCTACGAGCAGTACTTC. Encoded protein: CASSQDMSGSPYEQYF.

The chain combines TRBV30 with TRBJ2-2; 9 bases match TRBD2. This CDR3 is 14 amino acids long. CDR1 and CDR2 from the germline V gene are GTSNPN and SVGIG (reference sequence). The ends lost 8 bases at V and 4 bases at J; junction bases unmatched: 8. The CDR3 sequence is CAGWISGSTGELFF. Here the CDR3 DNA reads TGTGCCGGCTGGATTAGCGGGAGCACCGGGGAGCTGTTTTTT.

In its sample, this clonotype was seen a few times. The CDR3 DNA is TGCGCCAGCAGCTTTGCCGGCCGCACAGATACGCAGTATTTT. Protein: CASSFAGRTDTQYF. The genes are TRBV5-1 and TRBJ2-3; D unresolved. Deletions cut 2 bases from V and 1 base from J, with 8 bases between. Germline CDR1 is SGHRS and CDR2 is YFSETQ. The CDR3 is 14 residues long.

The V call is TRBV6-2 or TRBV6-3, the J call TRBJ1-2, with TRBD1 matching over 9 bases. Trimming at V came to 5 bases and at J to 8 bases, leaving 9 bases not matched to a gene. Germline CDR1 MNHEY, CDR2 SVGEGT. This CDR3 is built from 14 residues. The CDR3 loop is CASSHHGQGNGYTF. The CDR3 region has the DNA TGTGCCAGCAGTCACCATGGACAGGGGAACGGCTACACCTTC.

In its sample, this clonotype was seen a few times. CDR3: CASSYSVVREAEAFF. Here the CDR3 DNA reads TGTGCCAGCAGTTACTCGGTGGTCAGGGAGGCTGAAGCTTTCTTT. This rearrangement joins TRBV6-2 or TRBV6-3 to TRBJ1-1; TRBD1 is a possible D gene (5 bases). From germline, CDR1 is MNHEY and CDR2 SVGEGT. CDR3 size: 15 residues. Trimming stripped 0 bases from V and 6 bases from J, with 14 bases between.

CDR3 DNA: TGTGCCAGCACCTCGAACCACAGGGGTCATGGCTACACCTTC. Amino acid sequence: CASTSNHRGHGYTF. The rearrangement links TRBV7-9 to TRBJ1-2; 7 positions agree with TRBD1. The V gene's germline CDR1 is SEHNR and CDR2 FQNEAQ (reference sequence). The length of the CDR3 is 14 residues. With 7 bases clipped from V and 6 bases from J, the junction kept 11 bases outside the gene matches.

This clonotype was counted a few times. J is TRBJ2-1 and V is TRBV19; 7 bases align to TRBD2. This CDR3 region has 12 residues. V dropped 3 bases and J dropped 9; count of bases not matched to a gene: 2. Per germline, CDR1 LNHDA and CDR2 SQIVND (reference sequence). The CDR3 reads CASSMGGIEQFF. CDR3 nucleotides: TGTGCCAGTAGTATGGGAGGGATTGAGCAGTTCTTC.